The 13 T cell receptor beta chains listed next were all sequenced from one sample in a study of blood T cell repertoires in COVID-19 (dated by TCRdb to 2020 to 2022). The library was obtained by the immunoSEQ multiplex PCR assay. The table was pulled from immuneACCESS by TCRdb, which kept in-frame rearrangements only. Such tables lose some clones; where checked, under half of the loss comes from unresolved V genes, and the rest has no known cause. In this sample the table shows around 180,000 clones, around 89% of which occur a single time. The ten largest clones capture 4% to 5% of the sample. Sample: peripheral blood. These TCRs come from a human donor in a cohort sampled during active COVID-19.

Concerning this clone: The sample carries other DNA sequences with the same CDR3. The chain links TRBV18 to TRBJ2-7; 11 nucleotides match TRBD1. Germline loops: CDR1 KGHSH, CDR2 LQKENI. This CDR3 is built from 13 residues. V shed 3 bases, J shed 5 bases, and the junction held 0 bases outside the gene matches. The CDR3 sequence is CASSPGQGDEQYF. For the CDR3, the DNA is TGTGCCAGCTCACCGGGACAGGGGGACGAGCAGTACTTC.

The rearrangement joins TRBV27 to TRBJ2-1, with D unresolved. Germline V gene lookup returns CDR1 MNHEY and CDR2 SMNVEV (reference sequence). V was pared by 3 bases and J by 2 bases, with 8 bases between. This CDR3 region has 14 residues. The CDR3 here is CASSFGSTYNEQFF. The CDR3 DNA reads as TGTGCCAGCAGTTTTGGCAGTACCTACAATGAGCAGTTCTTC.

This clone was picked up a small number of times. The V gene is TRBV5-1, the J gene TRBJ1-5; D gene unclear. The germline CDR1 and CDR2 sequences are SGHRS and YFSETQ. Trimming left V 4 bases short and J 0 bases short, with 8 bases between. The CDR3 is 14 amino acids. The CDR3 spells CASSPEHSNQPQHF. The CDR3 DNA reads as TGCGCCAGCAGCCCCGAACATAGCAATCAGCCCCAGCATTTT.

The genes are TRBV3-1 (or the pseudogene TRBV3-2) and TRBJ2-2; the match to TRBD2 covers 8 bases. V gave up 6 bases and J gave up 5 bases; unmatched junction bases: 8. Germline-derived CDR1 and CDR2 are LGHDT and YNNKEL (reference sequence). The CDR3 sequence is 15 residues long. Here the CDR3 reads CASRERELGTGELFF. The DNA for the CDR3 is TGTGCCAGCAGGGAGCGGGAGTTAGGGACCGGGGAGCTGTTTTTT.

This clone has a single count. This chain joins TRBV5-4 and TRBJ2-1; 10 nucleotides match TRBD1. The germline gives CDR1 SGHNT, CDR2 YYREEE (reference sequence). This CDR3 comprises 16 residues. V gave up 2 bases and J gave up 2 bases; unmatched junction bases: 4. In DNA form, the CDR3 reads TGTGCCAGCAGCTTCCCCGGGACAGGGGCCTACAATGAGCAGTTCTTC. Residues: CASSFPGTGAYNEQFF.

The chain recombines TRBV28 with TRBJ2-3, with 13 bases fitting TRBD2. Germline V lookup: CDR1 MDHEN, CDR2 SYDVKM. The CDR3 runs to 16 residues. Trimming at V came to 6 bases and at J to 3 bases, leaving 6 bases not matched to a gene. As DNA, the CDR3 is TGTGCCAGCAGCTCCGGGACTAGCGGGATGACAGATACGCAGTATTTT. Protein: CASSSGTSGMTDTQYF.

The rearrangement links TRBV19 to TRBJ1-2; 11 bases align to TRBD1. The germline CDR1 and CDR2 sequences are LNHDA and SQIVND (reference sequence). The CDR3 sequence is 14 residues long. V lost 5 bases and J lost 2; bases outside the gene matches: 1. The CDR3 coding sequence is TGTGCCAGTAGTCGGGACAGGGGGAACTATGGCTACACCTTC. This sequence encodes CASSRDRGNYGYTF.

The chain combines TRBV19 with TRBJ1-6, with 10 bases fitting TRBD1. Per the germline V gene, CDR1 is LNHDA and CDR2 is SQIVND (reference sequence). The ends lost 7 bases at V and 9 bases at J; junction bases unmatched: 6. This CDR3 has 14 amino acids. CDR3 residues: CASTPDRGGSPLHF. CDR3 bases: TGTGCCAGTACCCCGGACAGGGGGGGTTCACCCCTCCACTTT.

This chain links TRBV4-2 with TRBJ2-2; possible D gene TRBD1, 5 bases. This CDR3 has 15 amino acids. The V end was cut by 4 bases, the J end by 6 bases, with 15 bases between. The V gene's germline CDR1 is LGHNA and CDR2 YNFKEQ. CDR3 sequence reads: CASSLGHPRAGELFF. The CDR3 DNA sequence: TGTGCCAGCAGCCTCGGACATCCCAGGGCCGGGGAGCTGTTTTTT.

This rearrangement joins TRBV5-6 to TRBJ2-7, with a tentative D call TRBD2 (6 bases). The length of the CDR3 is 15 residues. CDR1 and CDR2 from the germline V gene are SGHDT and YYEEEE. V dropped 4 bases and J dropped 2 bases, with 16 bases sitting between them. Written as DNA, the CDR3 is TGTGCCAGCAGCAAGAGCGGGTTGGGCACCTACGAGCAGTACTTC. Its translation: CASSKSGLGTYEQYF.

V gene TRBV7-2 combines with J gene TRBJ2-7; 8 positions agree with TRBD2. The CDR3 contains 15 residues. V lost 0 bases and J lost 1; bases outside the gene matches: 2. Germline-derived CDR1 and CDR2 are SGHTA and FQGNSA. The CDR3 loop reads CASSLAVAGSYEQYF. DNA of the CDR3: TGTGCCAGCAGCTTAGCGGTAGCGGGGTCCTACGAGCAGTACTTC.

This clone showed up just once. This chain joins TRBV2 and TRBJ2-5; D perhaps matches TRBD2 (6 bases). The CDR3 loop spans 14 amino acids. Germline V CDR1 and CDR2: SNHLY, FYNNEI. V lost 4 bases and J lost 2, with 11 bases in between. DNA for the CDR3: TGTGCCAGCAGTGCGCCGGGACTTCAAGAGACCCAGTACTTC. Translated: CASSAPGLQETQYF.

The chain has TRBV3-1 (or the pseudogene TRBV3-2) and TRBJ2-6; no clear D. Germline values: CDR1 LGHDT, CDR2 YNNKEL (reference sequence). With 2 bases removed from V and 1 base from J, the gap between germline ends came to 6 bases. CDR3 length: 15 amino acids. The CDR3 DNA sequence: TGTGCCAGCAGCCAATTGCAGTCTGGGGCCAACGTCCTGACTTTC. Its translation: CASSQLQSGANVLTF.